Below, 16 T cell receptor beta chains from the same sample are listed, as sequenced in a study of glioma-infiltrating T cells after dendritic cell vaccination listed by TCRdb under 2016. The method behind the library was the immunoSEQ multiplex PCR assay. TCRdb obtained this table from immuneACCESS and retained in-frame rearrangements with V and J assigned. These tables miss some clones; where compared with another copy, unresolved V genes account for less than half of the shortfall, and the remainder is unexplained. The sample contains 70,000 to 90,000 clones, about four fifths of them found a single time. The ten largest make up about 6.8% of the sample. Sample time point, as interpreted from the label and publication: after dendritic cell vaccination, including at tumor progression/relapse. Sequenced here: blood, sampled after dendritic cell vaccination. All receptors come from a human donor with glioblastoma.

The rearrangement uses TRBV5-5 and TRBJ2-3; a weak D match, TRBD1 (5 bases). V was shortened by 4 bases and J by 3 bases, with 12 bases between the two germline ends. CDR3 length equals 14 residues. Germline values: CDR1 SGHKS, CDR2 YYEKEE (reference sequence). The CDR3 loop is CASSDWKGTDTQYF. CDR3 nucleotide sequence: TGTGCCAGCAGCGACTGGAAGGGGACAGATACGCAGTATTTT. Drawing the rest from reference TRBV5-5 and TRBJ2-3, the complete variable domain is DAGVTQSPTHLIKTRGQQVTLRCSPISGHKSVSWYQQVLGQGPQFIFQYYEKEERGRGNFPDRFSARQFPNYSSELNVNALLLGDSALYLCASSDWKGTDTQYFGPGTRLTVL.

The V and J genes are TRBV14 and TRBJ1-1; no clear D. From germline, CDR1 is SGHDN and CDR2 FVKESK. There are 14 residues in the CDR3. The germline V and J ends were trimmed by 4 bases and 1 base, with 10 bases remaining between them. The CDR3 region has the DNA TGTGCCAGCAGCCGCCTACGGGAGAACACTGAAGCTTTCTTT. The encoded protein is CASSRLRENTEAFF.

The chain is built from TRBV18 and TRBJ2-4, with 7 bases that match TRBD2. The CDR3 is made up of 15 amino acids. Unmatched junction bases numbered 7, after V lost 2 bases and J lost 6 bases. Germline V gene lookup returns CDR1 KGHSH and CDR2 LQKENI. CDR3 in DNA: TGTGCCAGCTCACCAAGGTCCGCGGGGGTAAACATTCAGTACTTC. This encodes CASSPRSAGVNIQYF.

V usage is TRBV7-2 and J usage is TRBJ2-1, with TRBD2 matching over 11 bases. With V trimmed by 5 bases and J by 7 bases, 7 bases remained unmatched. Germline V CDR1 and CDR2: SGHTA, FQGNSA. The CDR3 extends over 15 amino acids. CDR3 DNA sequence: TGTGCCAGCAGCCCTACTAGCGGGGGAAGGAATGAGCAGTTCTTC. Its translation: CASSPTSGGRNEQFF.

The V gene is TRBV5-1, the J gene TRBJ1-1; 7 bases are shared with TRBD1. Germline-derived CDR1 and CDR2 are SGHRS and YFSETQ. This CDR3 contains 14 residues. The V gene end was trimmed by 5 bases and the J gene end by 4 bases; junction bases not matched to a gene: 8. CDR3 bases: TGCGCCAGCAGGGAAAATTCAGGGGGCACTGAAGCTTTCTTT. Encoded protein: CASRENSGGTEAFF.

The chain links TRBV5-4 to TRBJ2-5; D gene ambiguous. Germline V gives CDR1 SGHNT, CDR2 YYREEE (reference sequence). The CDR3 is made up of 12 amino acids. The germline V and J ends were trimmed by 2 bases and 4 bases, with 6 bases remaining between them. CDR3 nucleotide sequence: TGTGCCAGCAGCTTCAGTGTAGAGACCCAGTACTTC. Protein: CASSFSVETQYF.

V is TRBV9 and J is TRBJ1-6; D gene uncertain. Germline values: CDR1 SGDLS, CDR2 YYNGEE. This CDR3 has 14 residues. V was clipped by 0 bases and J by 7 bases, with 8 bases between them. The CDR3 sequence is CASSVDPVNSPLHF. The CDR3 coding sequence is TGTGCCAGCAGCGTAGATCCCGTCAATTCACCCCTCCACTTT. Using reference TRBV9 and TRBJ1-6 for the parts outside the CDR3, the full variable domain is DSGVTQTPKHLITATGQRVTLRCSPRSGDLSVYWYQQSLDQGLQFLIQYYNGEERAKGNILERFSAQQFPDLHSELNLSSLELGDSALYFCASSVDPVNSPLHFGNGTRLTVT.

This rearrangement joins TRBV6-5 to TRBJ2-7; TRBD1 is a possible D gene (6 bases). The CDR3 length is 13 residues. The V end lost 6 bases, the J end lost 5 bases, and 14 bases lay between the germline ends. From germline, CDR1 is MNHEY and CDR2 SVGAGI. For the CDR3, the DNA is TGTGCCAGCAGCCTATCTACAGGGAACGAGCAGTACTTC. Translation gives CASSLSTGNEQYF.

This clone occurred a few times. The CDR3 DNA sequence: TGTGCTAGTGCCTCATCAGGGCCTGGAAACACCATATATTTT. As protein: CASASSGPGNTIYF. The genes are TRBV12-5 and TRBJ1-3; D is perhaps TRBD1 (5 bases). The germline CDR1 and CDR2 sequences are LGHNT and FRNRAP. The CDR3 totals 14 residues. Between the trimmed V and J ends, which lost 7 bases and 2 bases, there was a span of 12 bases.

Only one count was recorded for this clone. CDR3 DNA: TGTGCCAGCTCAGCCACCGGGACAGGGGACCACGAGCAGTACTTC. It translates to CASSATGTGDHEQYF. This chain links TRBV18 with TRBJ2-7, with TRBD1 identical over 10 bases. V was clipped by 5 bases and J by 5 bases; unmatched bases: 9. The CDR3 has 15 amino acids. Germline assignment: CDR1 KGHSH and CDR2 LQKENI.

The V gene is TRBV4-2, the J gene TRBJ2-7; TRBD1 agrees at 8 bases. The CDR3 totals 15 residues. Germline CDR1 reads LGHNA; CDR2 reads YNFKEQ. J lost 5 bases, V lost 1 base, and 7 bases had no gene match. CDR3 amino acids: CASSQVPAGGNEQYF. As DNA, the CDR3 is TGTGCCAGCAGCCAAGTCCCGGCAGGGGGCAACGAGCAGTACTTC.

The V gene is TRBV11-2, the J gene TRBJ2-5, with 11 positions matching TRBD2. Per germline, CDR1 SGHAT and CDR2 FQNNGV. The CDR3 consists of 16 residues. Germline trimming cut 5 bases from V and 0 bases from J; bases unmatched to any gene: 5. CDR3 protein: CASSTPSGGNQETQYF. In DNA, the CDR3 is TGTGCCAGCAGCACTCCTAGCGGGGGGAACCAAGAGACCCAGTACTTC.

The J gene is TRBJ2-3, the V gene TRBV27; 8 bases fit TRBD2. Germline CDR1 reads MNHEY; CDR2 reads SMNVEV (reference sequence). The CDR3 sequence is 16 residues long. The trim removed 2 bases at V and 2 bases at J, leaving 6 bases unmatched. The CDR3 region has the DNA TGTGCCAGCAGTTTAGGGAGCGGGGGTAACACAGATACGCAGTATTTT. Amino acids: CASSLGSGGNTDTQYF.

Here the CDR3 reads CASSLDWSPTSSSYEQYF. The CDR3 DNA follows: TGTGCCAGCAGCTTAGATTGGAGCCCGACTTCAAGCTCCTACGAGCAGTACTTC. This sequence joins TRBV11-2 and TRBJ2-7; D is ambiguous. CDR1 SGHAT and CDR2 FQNNGV come from the germline V gene. Trimming took 0 bases from V and 0 from J, leaving 18 bases between them. The CDR3 extends over 18 amino acids.

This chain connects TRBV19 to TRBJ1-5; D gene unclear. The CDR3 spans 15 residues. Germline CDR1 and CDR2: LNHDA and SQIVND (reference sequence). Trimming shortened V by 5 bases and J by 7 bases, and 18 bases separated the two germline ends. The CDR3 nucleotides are TGTGCCAGTAGTCCTACCCCCCCAGGCGGGCAGCCCCAGCATTTT. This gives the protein CASSPTPPGGQPQHF.

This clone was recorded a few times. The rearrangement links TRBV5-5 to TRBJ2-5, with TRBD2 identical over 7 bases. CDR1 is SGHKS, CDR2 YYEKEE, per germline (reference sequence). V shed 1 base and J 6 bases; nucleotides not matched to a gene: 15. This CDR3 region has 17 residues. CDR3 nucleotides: TGTGCCAGCAGCTTGAGGGCTACCGCCGGGGGGTGGCAGACCCAGTACTTC. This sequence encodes CASSLRATAGGWQTQYF. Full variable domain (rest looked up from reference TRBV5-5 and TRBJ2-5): DAGVTQSPTHLIKTRGQQVTLRCSPISGHKSVSWYQQVLGQGPQFIFQYYEKEERGRGNFPDRFSARQFPNYSSELNVNALLLGDSALYLCASSLRATAGGWQTQYFGPGTRLLVL.